These 20 T cell receptor beta chains were all obtained from the same sample, sequenced in a study of response to subunit inactivated influenza vaccine. One entry per CDR3 protein, called by TCRdb with MiXCR from the RT-PCR reads. The sample contains about 650,000 distinct CDR3 sequences, less than 15% of which appear only once. Specimen: PBMCs from blood, collected less than 15 days before vaccination. These receptors came from a man in his fifties who received an inactivated influenza vaccine.

This clonotype was observed a handful of times. The CDR3 bases are TGCAGGGCAGACAAAGGAGACACTGAAGCTTTCTTT. It codes for CRADKGDTEAFF. The genes are TRBV20-1 and TRBJ1-1, with D uncertain. This CDR3 comprises 12 residues. The V gene's germline CDR1 is DFQATT and CDR2 SNEGSKA (reference sequence).

This clonotype was seen only a few times. The chain uses TRBV27 and TRBJ2-5; D possibly uses TRBD1 or TRBD2 (5 bases each). This CDR3 is built from 15 residues. The V gene's germline CDR1 is MNHEY and CDR2 SMNVEV (reference sequence). Deletions cut 0 bases from V and 3 bases from J, with 11 bases between. CDR3 sequence (DNA): TGTGCCAGCAGTTTATCCGGGACGGCGAAAGAGACCCAGTACTTC. Protein: CASSLSGTAKETQYF.

This chain connects TRBV7-9 to TRBJ2-7, with D unclear. CDR1 SEHNR and CDR2 FQNEAQ come from the germline V gene (reference sequence). The CDR3 has 12 amino acids. V was cut by 3 bases and J by 6 bases, with 9 bases left in between. The CDR3 DNA is TGTGCCAGCAGCTTTACACCGGGCGAGCAGTACTTC. It yields the protein CASSFTPGEQYF.

The chain uses TRBV5-1 and TRBJ1-1; D is uncertain. This CDR3 has 13 residues. CDR1 is SGHRS, CDR2 YFSETQ, per germline. Trimming took 1 base from V and 4 from J, leaving 8 bases between them. The CDR3 region is CASSLISGTEAFF. CDR3 nucleotides: TGCGCCAGCAGCTTGATATCCGGCACTGAAGCTTTCTTT. The full variable domain, in which reference TRBV5-1 and TRBJ1-1 provide the parts outside the CDR3, is KAGVTQTPRYLIKTRGQQVTLSCSPISGHRSVSWYQQTPGQGLQFLFEYFSETQRNKGNFPGRFSGRQFSNSRSEMNVSTLELGDSALYLCASSLISGTEAFFGQGTRLTVV.

The rearrangement links TRBV6-1 to TRBJ2-7; either TRBD1 or TRBD2 may fit D (6 bases each). This CDR3 has 14 amino acids. V was clipped by 6 bases and J by 6 bases, with 18 bases between them. Germline-derived CDR1 and CDR2 are MNHNS and SASEGT. The CDR3 is CASRPRGGLGEQYF. DNA of the CDR3: TGTGCCAGCAGACCCAGGGGAGGATTAGGCGAGCAGTACTTC.

This chain links TRBV7-9 with TRBJ2-1, with D perhaps given as TRBD1 or TRBD2 (5 bases each). This CDR3 has 15 amino acids. The ends were cut back, 5 bases at V and 4 bases at J, with 15 bases in the middle. Germline CDR1 reads SEHNR; CDR2 reads FQNEAQ (reference sequence). CDR3 region: CASSANRDQYNEQFF. DNA for the CDR3: TGTGCCAGCAGCGCGAACCGGGACCAATACAATGAGCAGTTCTTC.

The rearrangement joins TRBV4-3 to TRBJ1-4, with D tentatively TRBD1 (5 bases). Trimming took off 0 bases at V and 10 bases at J, with 12 bases between the two ends. This CDR3 is built from 14 residues. Per germline, CDR1 LGHNA and CDR2 YSLEER. The DNA for the CDR3 is TGCGCCAGCAGCCAAGACGGGGCGGTCGGAAAACTGTTTTTT. It yields the protein CASSQDGAVGKLFF.

This clonotype was counted a few times. The gene calls are TRBV20-1 and TRBJ2-3; D is possibly TRBD2 (6 bases). Germline V gene sequence: CDR1 DFQATT, CDR2 SNEGSKA (reference sequence). Between the trimmed V and J ends, which lost 7 bases and 2 bases, there was a span of 16 bases. This CDR3 contains 14 residues. DNA for the CDR3: TGCAGTGTCCCCTTACGGGAGTACACAGATACGCAGTATTTT. Amino acid sequence: CSVPLREYTDTQYF.

This clonotype showed up just a few times. The CDR3 reads CASRPGLPAETQYF. The CDR3 coding sequence is TGTGCCAGCAGACCGGGCCTCCCAGCGGAGACCCAGTACTTC. This chain uses TRBV6-2 or TRBV6-3 with TRBJ2-5; no clear D. Germline assignment: CDR1 MNHEY and CDR2 SVGEGT. The CDR3 contains 14 residues. V shed 6 bases and J shed 5 bases, with 16 bases lying between them.

The sample holds a few counts of this clonotype. The chain carries TRBV28 and TRBJ2-5; D might be TRBD1 (5 bases). The CDR3 covers 14 residues. V was pared by 6 bases and J by 2 bases, with 13 bases between. Germline CDR1 MDHEN, CDR2 SYDVKM. The DNA for the CDR3 is TGTGCCAGCAGCGGAGCAGGGCAACAAGAGACCCAGTACTTC. Translated, it gives CASSGAGQQETQYF.

A few counts support this clonotype. The chain is built from TRBV3-1 and TRBJ2-1; either TRBD1 or TRBD2 may fit D (5 bases each). The CDR3 sequence is 14 residues long. Looked up from germline, CDR1 is LGHDT and CDR2 is YNNKEL (reference sequence). Trimming took 2 bases from V and 6 from J, leaving 11 bases between them. The CDR3 spells CASSQWDGRNEQFF. The CDR3 DNA follows: TGTGCCAGCAGCCAATGGGACGGCCGCAATGAGCAGTTCTTC.

CDR3 in amino acids: CASSPGQGRTLGEQYF. The DNA of the CDR3 is TGTGCCAGCAGTCCCGGACAGGGGAGGACATTGGGCGAGCAGTACTTC. The V call is TRBV6-1, the J call TRBJ2-7, with TRBD1 identical over 9 bases. Looked up from germline, CDR1 is MNHNS and CDR2 is SASEGT. V was pared by 5 bases and J by 6 bases, with 14 bases of the junction left unmatched. The CDR3 length is 16 residues.

The rearrangement links TRBV7-9 to TRBJ2-3; TRBD1 might be the D (5 bases). Trimming pared 3 bases from V and 2 bases from J, leaving 12 bases between. CDR3 length: 15 amino acids. The germline V gene encodes CDR1 SEHNR and CDR2 FQNEAQ (reference sequence). The CDR3 DNA reads as TGTGCCAGCAGCTTGGAGACAGTTCACACAGATACGCAGTATTTT. This codes for CASSLETVHTDTQYF.

This clonotype was recorded at least ten times. The CDR3 sequence is CASSSWTSIDEQFF. DNA for the CDR3: TGCGCCAGCAGTTCCTGGACTAGCATCGATGAGCAGTTCTTC. This rearrangement joins TRBV5-1 to TRBJ2-1; 8 bases are a match to TRBD2. Germline V gives CDR1 SGHRS, CDR2 YFSETQ. The CDR3 length is 14 residues. V was clipped by 5 bases and J by 8 bases; unmatched bases: 9.

The gene calls are TRBV6-2 or TRBV6-3 and TRBJ2-7; D might be TRBD1 (6 bases). This CDR3 spans 15 amino acids. V shed 4 bases and J shed 5 bases, with 18 bases lying between them. Germline V gives CDR1 MNHEY, CDR2 SVGEGT. In DNA form, the CDR3 reads TGTGCCAGCAGTTCCCCTCGGACAGCCAACCACGAGCAGTACTTC. As protein: CASSSPRTANHEQYF.

This clonotype was observed a few times. The chain uses TRBV20-1 and TRBJ1-1; no definite D call. Trimming left V 5 bases short and J 0 bases short, with 16 bases between. The CDR3 extends over 15 amino acids. Germline V gene sequence: CDR1 DFQATT, CDR2 SNEGSKA (reference sequence). The DNA of the CDR3 is TGCAGTGCTTCCACAGCGGGATTAATGAACACTGAAGCTTTCTTT. Translation gives CSASTAGLMNTEAFF.

This chain uses TRBV5-1 with TRBJ2-7; TRBD2 agrees at 7 bases. Germline V gene data show CDR1 as SGHRS and CDR2 as YFSETQ. With V trimmed by 4 bases and J by 0 bases, 4 bases remained unmatched. The CDR3 contains 14 residues. This CDR3 reads CASSPERDSYEQYF. CDR3 DNA sequence: TGCGCCAGCAGCCCCGAGCGGGACTCCTACGAGCAGTACTTC.

The chain couples TRBV20-1 to TRBJ2-1; 7 nucleotides line up with TRBD2. Germline V gives CDR1 DFQATT, CDR2 SNEGSKA (reference sequence). V shed 6 bases, J shed 12 bases, and the junction held 17 bases outside the gene matches. The CDR3 length is 14 residues. CDR3 sequence reads: CSARGGPETRGQFF. The CDR3 bases are TGCAGTGCCCGCGGGGGACCAGAGACGAGGGGGCAGTTCTTC.

This clonotype was seen a handful of times. J is TRBJ2-3 and V is TRBV7-2; 7 positions agree with TRBD2. The trim removed 1 base at V and 1 base at J, leaving 8 bases unmatched. The V gene's germline CDR1 is SGHTA and CDR2 FQGNSA. The CDR3 length is 17 residues. The CDR3 region is CASSLVGEGRGTDTQYF. CDR3 nucleotides: TGTGCCAGCAGCTTAGTTGGGGAGGGCCGCGGCACAGATACGCAGTATTTT.

The chain is built from TRBV7-2 and TRBJ2-7; D unresolved. In germline, CDR1 is SGHTA, CDR2 FQGNSA. The ends were cut back, 5 bases at V and 2 bases at J, with 13 bases in the middle. This CDR3 spans 14 amino acids. The CDR3: CASSPARMAYEQYF. CDR3 nucleotides: TGTGCCAGCAGCCCCGCCCGGATGGCCTACGAGCAGTACTTC.